These 9 T cell receptor beta chains were sequenced from one sample in a study of blood T cell repertoires in COVID-19. Profiling relied on immunoSEQ multiplex PCR, and the TCRdb table lists in-frame clones only, not all of them. This sample yields 70,000 to 100,000 clones, of which around 90% are seen a single time; less than 45% belongs to the top ten. Input material: peripheral blood. Source of these receptors: a human donor in a cohort sampled during active COVID-19.

The chain joins TRBV24-1 to TRBJ2-1; 7 bases fit TRBD1. Germline V gives CDR1 KGHDR, CDR2 SFDVKD. V lost 0 bases to trimming and J lost 5 bases; unmatched junction nucleotides: 6. The CDR3 spans 16 residues. The CDR3: CATSDLGPGGNNEQFF. CDR3 DNA: TGTGCCACCAGTGATTTGGGGCCAGGGGGAAACAATGAGCAGTTCTTC.

J is TRBJ2-5 and V is TRBV5-1; 10 nucleotides align to TRBD2. With 4 bases clipped from V and 0 bases from J, the junction kept 6 bases outside the gene matches. There are 16 residues in the CDR3. Germline V gene data show CDR1 as SGHRS and CDR2 as YFSETQ. The CDR3 region has the DNA TGCGCCAGCAGCCCGGGTAGCGGGGGGTACCAAGAGACCCAGTACTTC. Its translation is CASSPGSGGYQETQYF. The entire variable domain, with the rest obtained from reference TRBV5-1 and TRBJ2-5, is as follows: KAGVTQTPRYLIKTRGQQVTLSCSPISGHRSVSWYQQTPGQGLQFLFEYFSETQRNKGNFPGRFSGRQFSNSRSEMNVSTLELGDSALYLCASSPGSGGYQETQYFGPGTRLLVL.

This rearrangement joins TRBV5-1 to TRBJ2-1; tentative D call: TRBD1 (6 bases). Germline CDR1 SGHRS, CDR2 YFSETQ. Trimming left V 2 bases short and J 1 base short, with 10 bases between. This CDR3 region has 15 residues. The CDR3 DNA is TGCGCCAGCAGCTTCCGGGACACTTCCTACAATGAGCAGTTCTTC. It translates to CASSFRDTSYNEQFF. Combining the CDR3 with reference TRBV5-1 and TRBJ2-1 gives the whole variable domain KAGVTQTPRYLIKTRGQQVTLSCSPISGHRSVSWYQQTPGQGLQFLFEYFSETQRNKGNFPGRFSGRQFSNSRSEMNVSTLELGDSALYLCASSFRDTSYNEQFFGPGTRLTVL.

This clone appeared once. The V and J genes are TRBV25-1 and TRBJ2-7; TRBD1 agrees at 10 bases. The CDR3 loop spans 14 amino acids. Trimming at V came to 3 bases and at J to 7 bases, leaving 6 bases not matched to a gene. In germline, CDR1 is MGHDK, CDR2 SYGVNS. CDR3 bases: TGTGCCAGCAGTGACGACAGGGGGCGGCGAGAGCAGTACTTC. This gives the protein CASSDDRGRREQYF.

J is TRBJ2-3 and V is TRBV5-1, with 7 bases matching TRBD1. The CDR3 extends over 15 amino acids. The trim removed 4 bases at V and 3 bases at J, leaving 8 bases unmatched. CDR1 and CDR2 (germline): SGHRS, YFSETQ. The CDR3 DNA reads TGCGCCAGCAGCCTAACAGGGGCAGGGACAGATACGCAGTATTTT. This sequence encodes CASSLTGAGTDTQYF.

The genes are TRBV19 and TRBJ2-5, with D tentatively TRBD1 (5 bases). CDR1 is LNHDA, CDR2 SQIVND, per germline (reference sequence). V lost 0 bases and J 1 base, leaving 18 bases between the germline ends. The CDR3 consists of 18 residues. In DNA, the CDR3 is TGTGCCAGTAGTATAGATCGGAAGGCCCCAGGGCTCCAAGAGACCCAGTACTTC. Translation: CASSIDRKAPGLQETQYF.

The chain links TRBV18 to TRBJ1-5; tentatively, D is TRBD1 (6 bases). There are 15 residues in the CDR3. The V gene's germline CDR1 is KGHSH and CDR2 LQKENI. Trimming removed 1 base at V and 5 bases at J, with 12 bases between. The CDR3 sequence: CASSPLGGGDQPQHF. Here the CDR3 DNA reads TGTGCCAGCTCACCACTTGGGGGCGGTGATCAGCCCCAGCATTTT.

J is TRBJ2-4 and V is TRBV5-6, with D possibly being TRBD1 (5 bases). With 3 bases removed from V and 0 bases from J, the gap between germline ends came to 10 bases. Per germline, CDR1 SGHDT and CDR2 YYEEEE. This CDR3 spans 15 amino acids. The CDR3 region has the DNA TGTGCCAGCAGCTCAGCGACAGTAGCCAAAAACATTCAGTACTTC. Translating gives CASSSATVAKNIQYF.

The rearrangement links TRBV3-1 (or the pseudogene TRBV3-2) to TRBJ2-1, with 11 bases aligning to TRBD2. The CDR3 has 16 amino acids. The V and J ends lost 4 bases and 8 bases, in that order; junction bases with no gene match: 10. The germline CDR1 and CDR2 sequences are LGHDT and YNNKEL (reference sequence). The CDR3 reads CASSPILAGAAHEQFF. The CDR3 region has the DNA TGTGCCAGCAGCCCTATACTAGCGGGAGCGGCCCATGAGCAGTTCTTC.